This T cell receptor (beta chain) was recovered during a study of tumor-infiltrating lymphocytes in localized non-small cell lung cancer. Turning to the study itself: Each patient gave resected tumor and non-adjacent uninvolved lung tissue. Study-wide results and caveats: Immunotypes IM1 and IM2 had similar TCR-derived T-cell fractions. Only some patients had TCR sequencing, depending on available tissue.

CDR1 SEHNR and CDR2 FQNEAQ come from the germline V gene (reference sequence). The ends were cut back, 1 base at V and 0 bases at J, with 9 bases in the middle. CDR3 size: 15 residues. To note about this clone: Its antigen is currently unknown.

Clones were read by immunoSEQ multiplex PCR, and TCRdb kept only the in-frame ones, dropping some. The data contain some 8,700 clones, about 79% of them singletons. This receptor was identified in a human donor with non-small cell lung cancer. The J gene is TRBJ1-1, the V gene TRBV7-9; D call uncertain. Sequenced material: uninvolved lung tissue not adjacent to the tumor. In DNA form, the CDR3 reads TGTGCCAGCAGCTTAGGTTACGGCATGAACACTGAAGCTTTCTTT. This codes for CASSLGYGMNTEAFF.